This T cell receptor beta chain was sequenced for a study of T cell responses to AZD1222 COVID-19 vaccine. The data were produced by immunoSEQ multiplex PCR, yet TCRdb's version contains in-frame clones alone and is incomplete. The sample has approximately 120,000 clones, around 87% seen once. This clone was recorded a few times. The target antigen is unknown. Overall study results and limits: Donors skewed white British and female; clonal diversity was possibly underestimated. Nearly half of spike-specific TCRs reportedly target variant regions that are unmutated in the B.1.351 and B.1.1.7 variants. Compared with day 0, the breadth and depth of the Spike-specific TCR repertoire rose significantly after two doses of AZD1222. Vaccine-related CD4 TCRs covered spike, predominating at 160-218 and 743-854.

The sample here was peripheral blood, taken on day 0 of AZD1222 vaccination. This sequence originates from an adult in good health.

The CDR3 reads CASRYHMNTEAFF. The CDR3 coding sequence is TGTGCCAGCAGATACCATATGAACACTGAAGCTTTCTTT. This sequence joins TRBV2 and TRBJ1-1, with D unclear. Germline values: CDR1 SNHLY, CDR2 FYNNEI. V lost 6 bases, J lost 0 bases, and 8 bases lay in between. This CDR3 has 13 residues.